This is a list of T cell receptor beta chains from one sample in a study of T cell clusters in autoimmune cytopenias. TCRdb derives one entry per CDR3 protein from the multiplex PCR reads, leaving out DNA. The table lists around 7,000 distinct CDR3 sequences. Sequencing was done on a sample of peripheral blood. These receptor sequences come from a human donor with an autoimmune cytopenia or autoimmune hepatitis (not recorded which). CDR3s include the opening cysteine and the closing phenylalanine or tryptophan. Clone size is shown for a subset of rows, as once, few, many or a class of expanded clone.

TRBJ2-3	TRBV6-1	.	CASSGLQQGASDTQYF
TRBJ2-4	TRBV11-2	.	CASSLVPLAKNIQYF
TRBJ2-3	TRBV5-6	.	CASSLVRGRLGEANTDTQYF
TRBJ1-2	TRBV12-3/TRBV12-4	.	CASKIQGFQPGFDGYTF
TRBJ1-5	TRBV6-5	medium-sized	CASSPGQISNQPQHF
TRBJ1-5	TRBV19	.	CASSLQGYGNQPQHF
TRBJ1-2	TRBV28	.	CASSLTGAGGYTF
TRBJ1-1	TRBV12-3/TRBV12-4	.	CASSLETGGGAFF
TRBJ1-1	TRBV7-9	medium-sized	CASSLVLGGAFF
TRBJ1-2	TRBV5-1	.	CASSLEGRRGYTF
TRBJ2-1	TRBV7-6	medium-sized	CASSLEVGELNEQFF
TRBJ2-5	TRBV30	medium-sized	CAWSGGGQQETQYF
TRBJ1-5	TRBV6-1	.	CASNGPKKGTFGNQPQHF
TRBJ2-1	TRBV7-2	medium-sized	CASSATGGPYNEQFF
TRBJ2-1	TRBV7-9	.	CASSLKGRAITYNEQFF
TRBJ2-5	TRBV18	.	CASSPFGGDETQYF
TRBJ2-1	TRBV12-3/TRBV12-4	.	CASSLARGVEQFF
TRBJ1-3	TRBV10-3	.	CAISDRQARGTIYF
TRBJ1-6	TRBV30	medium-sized	CAWETQGFHLHF
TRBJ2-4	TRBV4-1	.	CASSNKGLEAKNIQYF
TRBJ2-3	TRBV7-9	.	CASSRSRVADTQYF
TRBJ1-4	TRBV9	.	CASSVQGSNEKLFF
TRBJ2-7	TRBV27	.	CASSLRQGGEQYF
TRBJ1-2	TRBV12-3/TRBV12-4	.	CASSLDRYTYGYTF
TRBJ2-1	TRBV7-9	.	CASSSGTTYNEQFF
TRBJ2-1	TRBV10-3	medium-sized	CAIGDRDLYNEQFF
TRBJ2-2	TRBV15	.	CATSRAPSGSVAGELFF
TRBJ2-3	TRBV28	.	CASSPRGLRTDTQYF
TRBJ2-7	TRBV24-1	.	CATSDLNYPDRGADEQYF
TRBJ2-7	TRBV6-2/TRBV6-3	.	CASSYSDGAYEQYF
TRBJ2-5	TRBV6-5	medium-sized	CASSYRETQYF
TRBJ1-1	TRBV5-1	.	CASSLGQRTNTEAFF
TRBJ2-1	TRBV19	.	CASSITLAGGNNEQFF
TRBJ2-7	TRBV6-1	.	CASRKPGLAYEQYF
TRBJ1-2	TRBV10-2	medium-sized	CASSDRQGNYGYTF
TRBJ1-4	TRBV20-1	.	CSAGGTGLTTNEKLFF
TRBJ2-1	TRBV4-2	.	CASSQDMRTSGGDEQFF
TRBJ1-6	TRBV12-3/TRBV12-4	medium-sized	CASSKLQGANSPLHF
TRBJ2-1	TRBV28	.	CASSAPGHTYNEQFF
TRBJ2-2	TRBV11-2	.	CASSSRGTGLTGELFF
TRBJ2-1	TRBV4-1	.	CASSQDHGTGGRYNEQFF
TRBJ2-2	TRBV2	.	CASRRGGAVTGELFF
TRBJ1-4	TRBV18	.	CASSPDTLMVGTNEKLFF
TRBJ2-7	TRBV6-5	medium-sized	CASSADRVPSYEQYF
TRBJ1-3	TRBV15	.	CATSRAPGGGYTIYF